The next 23 T cell receptor beta chains were all read from a single sample in a study of tumor-infiltrating lymphocytes in primary liver carcinoma. Synthesis of TCR beta cDNA was carried out from approximately 500 ng total RNA with a constant-region primer. Amplification in three nested multiplex PCR rounds with slightly modified ARM-PCR gave rise to TCR beta libraries. Rounds one and two of PCR, each of roughly 10 cycles, were primed with TRBV1-TRBV30 forward primers and a C-beta reverse primer. TCRdb itself ran the multiplex PCR reads through MiXCR, one entry per CDR3 protein. The table records about 350,000 distinct CDR3 sequences, 65% of them present only once. Germline DNA was also extracted, and blood RNA was taken from unsorted whole blood. What was sequenced was peripheral blood. These receptors all stem from a man in his forties or fifties with primary liver carcinoma and hepatitis B virus infection.

The rearrangement links TRBV5-1 to TRBJ2-7, with D possibly called TRBD1 or TRBD2 (5 bases each). This CDR3 is 14 amino acids long. Germline CDR1 is SGHRS and CDR2 is YFSETQ. V was trimmed by 5 bases and J by 0 bases, leaving 12 bases between them. CDR3 protein: CASSWDPHSYEQYF. For the CDR3, the DNA is TGCGCCAGCAGTTGGGACCCCCACTCCTACGAGCAGTACTTC.

A few counts support this clonotype. A read error may explain this, as a much larger clone is one base away. The J gene is TRBJ2-1, the V gene TRBV12-3 or TRBV12-4, with 7 positions matching TRBD2. The V gene end was trimmed by 3 bases and the J gene end by 14 bases; junction bases not matched to a gene: 10. The CDR3 is 13 residues long. The CDR3 DNA is TGTGCCAGCAGTTTGGGACTAACGGGAGTTGAGTTCTTC. This gives the protein CASSLGLTGVEFF.

This clonotype was picked up many times. The chain joins TRBV14 to TRBJ2-3; D not certain. Germline V CDR1 and CDR2: SGHDN, FVKESK. This CDR3 region has 13 residues. The V end lost 2 bases, the J end lost 8 bases, and 11 bases lay between the germline ends. CDR3 DNA sequence: TGTGCCAGCAGCCAACCTACTGGCGTTACGCAGTATTTT. Amino acid sequence: CASSQPTGVTQYF.

On this clonotype itself: One end of the junction is discordant with germline, which a read error may explain. The chain is built from TRBV4-1 and TRBJ2-1; 10 bases match TRBD2. The CDR3 has 15 amino acids. Germline assignment: CDR1 MGHRA and CDR2 YSYEKL. CDR3 in DNA: TGCGCCAGCAGCCAAGATGATAGCGGGAGGTATGACCAGTTCTTC. Residues: CASSQDDSGRYDQFF.

In this sample, this clonotype turned up once. The conserved closing phenylalanine or tryptophan is absent in this CDR3, likely reflecting a read error. It is unclear where the CDR3 begins or ends on the DNA, so no DNA is shown, and the CDR3 is as TCRdb lists it. V gene TRBV11-2 combines with J gene TRBJ2-7; TRBD1 is the table's D call, not checked against the DNA. Germline V gene lookup returns CDR1 SGHAT and CDR2 FQNNGV. The CDR3 comprises 16 residues, both ends counted. The CDR3 loop is CASSPSPGTGVRERYI.

As for this clonotype: This sequence may be a read error, since a much larger clone differs from it by one base. The V and J genes are TRBV4-1 and TRBJ2-5; D might be TRBD2 (6 bases). Germline CDR1 reads MGHRA; CDR2 reads YSYEKL. V lost 2 bases and J 7 bases, leaving 8 bases between the germline ends. The CDR3 spans 12 residues. CDR3 nucleotide sequence: TGCGCCAGCAGCCAAATGGGAGGGACCCAGTACTTC. This translates into CASSQMGGTQYF.

This clonotype showed up many times. The DNA of the CDR3 is TGCGCCAGCAGCCAAGCACTAGCGGTCCTCGAGACCCAGTACTTC. Residues: CASSQALAVLETQYF. The rearrangement uses TRBV4-1 and TRBJ2-5; 8 bases match TRBD2. The V and J ends lost 1 base and 5 bases, in that order; junction bases with no gene match: 6. From germline, CDR1 is MGHRA and CDR2 YSYEKL. The CDR3 sequence is 15 residues long.

A word on this clonotype: Since a much larger clone is just one base distant, this may be a read error. The chain recombines TRBV6-5 with TRBJ1-1; D gene ambiguous. This CDR3 is built from 15 residues. Trimming left V 8 bases short and J 1 base short, with 17 bases between. Germline V gives CDR1 MNHEY, CDR2 SVGAGI. This CDR3 is CASLQASLANTEAFF. In DNA, the CDR3 is TGTGCCAGCCTGCAGGCCAGCCTAGCGAACACTGAAGCTTTCTTT.

Turning to this clonotype: The junction departs from germline at one end; a sequencing error may be responsible. V gene TRBV11-1 combines with J gene TRBJ2-4; 10 bases map to TRBD2. CDR1 SGHAT and CDR2 FQDESV come from the germline V gene (reference sequence). The CDR3 is made up of 15 amino acids. In DNA form, the CDR3 reads TGTGCCAACAGCCCCCGGACTAGCGGCGAAAACATTCAGTACTTC. Residues: CANSPRTSGENIQYF. The whole variable domain, remainder taken from reference TRBV11-1 and TRBJ2-4, is EAEVAQSPRYKITEKSQAVAFWCDPISGHATLYWYRQILGQGPELLVQFQDESVVDDSQLPKDRFSAERLKGVDSTLKIQPAELGDSAMYLCANSPRTSGENIQYFGAGTRLSVL.

This clonotype was detected only once. A read error is likely, as this CDR3 ends without the conserved phenylalanine or tryptophan. This sequence joins TRBV4-1 and TRBJ2-3; TRBD2 matches at 8 bases. This CDR3 spans 17 amino acids. The germline CDR1 and CDR2 sequences are MGHRA and YSYEKL. V shed 0 bases and J 4 bases; nucleotides not matched to a gene: 9. DNA for the CDR3: TGCGCCAGCAGCCAAGATCCCAGCGGGAGTATGTCAGATACGCAGTATATT. This translates into CASSQDPSGSMSDTQYI.

The chain recombines TRBV28 with TRBJ1-1, with 10 bases fitting TRBD1. The CDR3 runs 18 residues. The trim removed 7 bases at V and 4 bases at J, leaving 18 bases unmatched. The germline V gene encodes CDR1 MDHEN and CDR2 SYDVKM. Here the CDR3 DNA reads TGTGCCAGCACATCGGGGACAGGGGTTTTCTATTCGCGCACTGAAGCTTTCTTT. This codes for CASTSGTGVFYSRTEAFF.

This clonotype was observed many times. CDR3 sequence reads: CASSYDRDSNQPQHF. CDR3 DNA sequence: TGTGCCAGCAGTTACGACAGAGATAGCAATCAGCCCCAGCATTTT. The chain links TRBV6-5 to TRBJ1-5; D may be TRBD1 (5 bases). Trimming left V 2 bases short and J 0 bases short, with 8 bases between. The CDR3 sequence is 15 residues long. The germline V gene encodes CDR1 MNHEY and CDR2 SVGAGI.

This clonotype was seen only a few times. A much larger clone differs from this one at a single base, so this may be a read error. This chain links TRBV12-3 or TRBV12-4 with TRBJ2-7; D call uncertain. The CDR3 covers 11 residues. The CDR3 DNA sequence: TGTGCCAGCAGTCGAAACTACGAGCGGTACTTC. As protein: CASSRNYERYF.

J is TRBJ2-2 and V is TRBV30; 7 nucleotides agree with TRBD2. CDR3 size: 13 residues. The germline V gene encodes CDR1 GTSNPN and CDR2 SVGIG (reference sequence). Unmatched junction bases numbered 5, after V lost 5 bases and J lost 5 bases. CDR3 nucleotide sequence: TGTGCCTGGCAGCGGGATATGACCGGGGAGCTGTTTTTT. Amino acid sequence: CAWQRDMTGELFF.

Only one count was recorded for this clonotype. One end of the junction varies from germline; a read error may be responsible. The chain couples TRBV6-5 to TRBJ2-5; D may be TRBD1 (7 bases). Germline values: CDR1 MNHEY, CDR2 SVGAGI. The CDR3 is 13 residues long. CDR3 amino acids: CVSRGAHLETQYF. In nucleotides, the CDR3 is TGTGTCAGCAGGGGGGCCCACCTGGAGACCCAGTACTTC.

About this clonotype itself: This may come from a read error, since a much larger clone is one base off. This rearrangement joins TRBV6-6 to TRBJ2-3, with 8 nucleotides matching TRBD1. Germline lookup yields CDR1 MNHNY and CDR2 SVGAGI (reference sequence). This CDR3 is 14 amino acids long. As DNA, the CDR3 is TGTGCCAGCAGTTACCCGGGACAGGTAGATACGCATTATTTT. It translates to CASSYPGQVDTHYF.

V is TRBV10-3 and J is TRBJ2-1; possibly TRBD1 or TRBD2 for D (5 bases each). Germline V gives CDR1 ENHRY, CDR2 SYGVKD. V dropped 3 bases and J dropped 14 bases, with 11 bases sitting between them. The CDR3 length is 11 residues. The DNA for the CDR3 is TGTGCCATCAGTGAAGGGGCTAGCAAGTTCTTC. Translated, it gives CAISEGASKFF.

This chain uses TRBV11-2 with TRBJ2-1; TRBD2 matches at 7 bases. The CDR3 runs 16 residues. CDR1 is SGHAT and CDR2 is FQNNGV in the germline V gene. Unmatched junction bases numbered 10, after V lost 7 bases and J lost 1 base. Here the CDR3 DNA reads TGTGCCAGCAACTTTAAAGTGGGAGGGTCCTACAATGAGCAGTTCTTC. It codes for CASNFKVGGSYNEQFF. The complete variable domain, with remaining parts taken from reference TRBV11-2 and TRBJ2-1, reads EAGVAQSPRYKIIEKRQSVAFWCNPISGHATLYWYQQILGQGPKLLIQFQNNGVVDDSQLPKDRFSAERLKGVDSTLKIQPAKLEDSAVYLCASNFKVGGSYNEQFFGPGTRLTVL.

The chain joins TRBV10-3 to TRBJ1-5; unclear D gene. Germline V gives CDR1 ENHRY, CDR2 SYGVKD. The ends were cut back, 8 bases at V and 4 bases at J, with 9 bases in the middle. This CDR3 contains 12 residues. The CDR3 DNA is TGTGCCATCTCGACGACAAATCAGCCCCAGCATTTT. It encodes CAISTTNQPQHF.

Turning to this clonotype: This is likely a read error, given that the CDR3 carries no conserved phenylalanine or tryptophan at its end. The genes are TRBV4-1 and TRBJ2-7; possible D gene TRBD1, 5 bases. V lost 2 bases and J 5 bases, leaving 10 bases between the germline ends. Looked up from germline, CDR1 is MGHRA and CDR2 is YSYEKL. The CDR3 spans 13 residues. CDR3 in amino acids: CASSQNRGNEQYL. The DNA of the CDR3 is TGCGCCAGCAGCCAAAATAGGGGCAACGAGCAGTACTTA.

This clonotype appeared once. CDR3 sequence: CASSLEAGVLLETQYF. CDR3 nucleotide sequence: TGCGCCAGCAGCTTGGAAGCGGGGGTACTTTTGGAGACCCAGTACTTC. V gene TRBV5-1 combines with J gene TRBJ2-5, with 8 bases lining up with TRBD2. J was trimmed by 5 bases and V by 0 bases; bases with no gene match: 9. The CDR3 is 16 residues long. Germline assignment: CDR1 SGHRS and CDR2 YFSETQ.

This clonotype was counted between two and nine times. A single base separates this from a much larger clone, so it may be a read error. The V gene is TRBV29-1, the J gene TRBJ2-7, with 8 bases aligning to TRBD1. The CDR3 is made up of 16 amino acids. Germline CDR1 and CDR2: SQVTM and ANQGSEA. In DNA form, the CDR3 reads TGCACCGTGTCTCAAATTGGACAGGGAAGTCTCATCGAGCAGTACTTC. This encodes CTVSQIGQGSLIEQYF.

This clonotype appeared a single time. The rearrangement uses TRBV28 and TRBJ1-5; unclear D gene. V lost 3 bases, J lost 6 bases, and 15 bases lay in between. Germline CDR1 and CDR2: MDHEN and SYDVKM. CDR3 length: 15 residues. The CDR3 is CASSFGSGSSQPQHF. Here the CDR3 DNA reads TGTGCCAGCAGTTTTGGGTCGGGGTCGAGTCAGCCCCAGCATTTT.